This T cell receptor beta chain was identified during a study of T cells in Graves' hyperthyroidism and ophthalmopathy. RNA transcripts provided the source from which TCR beta CDR3 regions were amplified. Carried out on the TCR CDR3, a first-round RT-PCR used the HTBI primer set. TCRdb reprocessed the multiplex PCR reads via MiXCR and lists one record per CDR3 protein. Here the sample spans 280,000 or so distinct CDR3 sequences, less than 30% being singletons. The length of the CDR3 is 15 residues. Germline loops: CDR1 MGHRA, CDR2 YSYEKL. V gave up 0 bases and J gave up 1 base, with 9 bases separating them. In this sample, this clonotype turned up many times. Every diagnosis used clinical symptoms, serum thyroxine and TRAb, thyroid ultrasound and orbital computed tomography.

The gene calls are TRBV4-1 and TRBJ2-5; D not resolved. Sequenced input: blood. This TCR derives from a man aged 40-50 years with Graves' hyperthyroidism that later progressed to Graves' ophthalmopathy. CDR3: CASSQDGVTQETQYF. The CDR3 DNA reads as TGCGCCAGCAGCCAAGATGGGGTGACCCAAGAGACCCAGTACTTC.